The present T cell receptor (beta chain) was sequenced within a study of T cell responses to AZD1222 COVID-19 vaccine. This table comes from immunoSEQ multiplex PCR, and its TCRdb copy is limited to in-frame clones, with some not included. This table holds about 160,000 clones, about 92% found once. This clone was seen a handful of times. Its specificity is unknown. The CDR3 has 14 residues. The V and J ends lost 0 bases and 4 bases respectively, with 9 bases between them. The germline CDR1 and CDR2 sequences are SGHDN and FVKESK. Study-wide points: It should be noted that donors were predominantly white British and more often female, and clonal diversity was possibly underestimated. Baseline seropositives among AZD1222 recipients totaled only six or seven.

This sample comprised peripheral blood, obtained on day 0 of MenACWY control vaccination. The receptor was derived from an adult in good health. The chain has TRBV14 and TRBJ1-2; D remains ambiguous. This CDR3 reads CASSQDEGGYGYTF. In DNA, the CDR3 is TGTGCCAGCAGCCAAGATGAGGGCGGCTATGGCTACACCTTC. Using reference TRBV14 and TRBJ1-2 for the parts outside the CDR3, the full variable domain is EAGVTQFPSHSVIEKGQTVTLRCDPISGHDNLYWYRRVMGKEIKFLLHFVKESKQDESGMPNNRFLAERTGGTYSTLKVQPAELEDSGVYFCASSQDEGGYGYTFGSGTRLTVV.